These 2 T cell receptor beta chains originate from one sample sequenced in a study of technical replicates of blood from a handful of donors. The table came from immunoSEQ multiplex PCR; TCRdb's copy has only in-frame clones and leaves some out. The sample contains nearly 80,000 clones, 95% to 97% of which appear only once. The sample comprised T cells isolated from PBMCs. The receptors originated from a human donor in good health.

As DNA, the CDR3 is TGTGCCAGCAGCTTAGGCGTCCAAGAGACCCAGTACTTC. Amino acids: CASSLGVQETQYF. This chain links TRBV11-2 with TRBJ2-5, with D hard to call. The CDR3 sequence is 13 residues long. CDR1 and CDR2 from the germline V gene are SGHAT and FQNNGV. V was shortened by 1 base and J by 1 base, with 4 bases between the two germline ends.

V usage is TRBV4-3 and J usage is TRBJ2-1, with 7 bases that match TRBD2. The V gene's germline CDR1 is LGHNA and CDR2 YSLEER. The trim removed 0 bases at V and 1 base at J, leaving 6 bases unmatched. The CDR3 covers 17 residues. In DNA form, the CDR3 reads TGCGCCAGCAGCCAAGATCCCCCTAGCGGATCCTACAATGAGCAGTTCTTC. Its translation is CASSQDPPSGSYNEQFF.